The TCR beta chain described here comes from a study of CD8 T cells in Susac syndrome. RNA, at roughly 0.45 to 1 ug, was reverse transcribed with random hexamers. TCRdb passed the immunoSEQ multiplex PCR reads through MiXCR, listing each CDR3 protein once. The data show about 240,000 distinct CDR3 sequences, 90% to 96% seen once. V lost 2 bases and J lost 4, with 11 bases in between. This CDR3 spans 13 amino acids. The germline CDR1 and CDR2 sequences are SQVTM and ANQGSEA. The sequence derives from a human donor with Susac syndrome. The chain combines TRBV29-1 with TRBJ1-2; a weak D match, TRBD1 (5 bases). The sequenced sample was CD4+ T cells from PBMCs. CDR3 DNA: TGCAGCGTTGAAATGGTTGGGGGCTATGGCTACACCTTC. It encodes CSVEMVGGYGYTF.